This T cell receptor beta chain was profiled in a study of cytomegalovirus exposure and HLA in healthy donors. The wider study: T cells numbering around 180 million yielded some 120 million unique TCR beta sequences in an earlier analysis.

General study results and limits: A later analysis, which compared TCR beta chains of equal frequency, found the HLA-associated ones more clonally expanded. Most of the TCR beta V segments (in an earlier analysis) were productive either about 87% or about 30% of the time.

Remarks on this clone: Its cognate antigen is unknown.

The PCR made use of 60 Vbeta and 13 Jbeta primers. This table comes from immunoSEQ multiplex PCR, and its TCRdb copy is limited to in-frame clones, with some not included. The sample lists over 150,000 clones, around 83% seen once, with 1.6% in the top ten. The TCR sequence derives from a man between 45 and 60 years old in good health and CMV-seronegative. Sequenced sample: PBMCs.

CDR3 bases: TGTGCCAGCAGAGGACAGGGGGCCGGGACCCAGTACTTC. Protein sequence: CASRGQGAGTQYF. The chain recombines TRBV6-5 with TRBJ2-5; 11 nucleotides match TRBD1. Losses at the gene ends were 6 bases for V and 7 bases for J; bases not matched to a gene: 4. Germline V lookup: CDR1 MNHEY, CDR2 SVGAGI. The CDR3 extends over 13 amino acids.